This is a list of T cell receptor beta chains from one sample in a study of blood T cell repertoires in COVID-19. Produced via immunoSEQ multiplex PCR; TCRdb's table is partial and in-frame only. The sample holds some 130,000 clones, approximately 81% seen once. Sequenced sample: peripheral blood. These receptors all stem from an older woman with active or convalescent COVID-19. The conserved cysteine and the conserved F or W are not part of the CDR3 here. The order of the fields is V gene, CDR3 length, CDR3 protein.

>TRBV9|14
ASSVASVSSGNTIY
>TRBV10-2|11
ASRQGSADTQY
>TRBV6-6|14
ASSWSAGAENQPQH
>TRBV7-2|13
ASRPTSGYTDTQY
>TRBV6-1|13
ASSEGARLTYGYT
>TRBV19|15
ATVKEKRQGEIYEQF
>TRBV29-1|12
SVEPGTHGYGYT
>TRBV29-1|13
SVEDERRGAGELF
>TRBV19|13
ASISGRLRGNEQF
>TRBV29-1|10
SVKQGAYEQY
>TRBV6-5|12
ASSRDRGTGELF
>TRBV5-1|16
ASSLAGAQSGIGSPLH
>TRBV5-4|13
ASSPGQRKNTEAF
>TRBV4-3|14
ASSQDPGQRNYGYT
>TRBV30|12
AWSEDFRIYEQY
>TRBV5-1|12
ASSHGTNGNTIY
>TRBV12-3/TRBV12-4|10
ASSLTRYEQY
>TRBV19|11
AISDRAGDTQY
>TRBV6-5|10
ASSRGNQPQH
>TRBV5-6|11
ASSFTLNTEAF
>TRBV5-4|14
ASSFRLAGSHEKLF
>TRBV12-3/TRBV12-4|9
ASTAGVGYT
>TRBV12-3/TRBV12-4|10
ATHRGAGPQH
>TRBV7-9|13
ASSYYRGENTEAF
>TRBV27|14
ASSPDGLVGIGEQY
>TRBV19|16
ASSNPGLAGGGFVGQF
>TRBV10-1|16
ASSERLAGGSSTDTQY
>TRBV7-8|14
ASSPERVQRNTEAF
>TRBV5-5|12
ASSFFRSNQPQH
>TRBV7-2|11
ASSFKGGTEAF
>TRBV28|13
ASSLRTDTRYGYT
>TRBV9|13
ASSVGPGGYNEQF
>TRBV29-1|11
SVSRGSNQPQH
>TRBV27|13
ASSLGVGLGQPQH
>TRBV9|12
ASSPGRVGQGAF
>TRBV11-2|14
ASSSRTSGGADTQY
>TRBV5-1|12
ASSSTGGVTEAF
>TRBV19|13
ASSTPQRGTDTQY
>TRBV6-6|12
ASQQGATGNTIY
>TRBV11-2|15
ASSLVGTGLSGNTIY
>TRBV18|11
ASSPDQLAEQF